These 10 T cell receptor beta chains share one sample of origin, sequenced in a study of cytomegalovirus exposure and HLA in healthy donors. In the PCR, 60 Vbeta and 13 Jbeta primers were used. Clones were read by immunoSEQ multiplex PCR, and TCRdb kept only the in-frame ones, dropping some. Seen here are more than 65,000 clones, about 74% observed once, and the top ten hold roughly 10%. Input material: PBMCs. The receptor set was obtained from an older woman in good health and CMV-seropositive.

The chain joins TRBV19 to TRBJ1-1; TRBD1 aligns across 7 bases. V gave up 5 bases and J gave up 11 bases; unmatched junction bases: 11. Looked up from germline, CDR1 is LNHDA and CDR2 is SQIVND (reference sequence). This CDR3 spans 13 amino acids. The DNA for the CDR3 is TGTGCCAGTAGTCCCCGACAGGGTGGCACGGCTTTCTTT. Encoded protein: CASSPRQGGTAFF.

This rearrangement joins TRBV5-1 to TRBJ1-1; 10 nucleotides agree with TRBD1. The CDR3 is 17 residues long. J was trimmed by 4 bases and V by 0 bases; bases with no gene match: 9. Germline V CDR1 and CDR2: SGHRS, YFSETQ. This chain's CDR3 is CASSLVAGQGRGTEAFF. In DNA form, the CDR3 reads TGCGCCAGCAGCTTGGTCGCGGGACAGGGGCGGGGCACTGAAGCTTTCTTT.

V usage is TRBV2 and J usage is TRBJ1-1; D ambiguous. The CDR3 length is 13 residues. Per germline, CDR1 SNHLY and CDR2 FYNNEI. Trimming took 4 bases from V and 10 from J, leaving 16 bases between them. DNA of the CDR3: TGTGCCAGCAGTGTCATCCGGGTGGAGGGAGCTTTCTTT. Translation gives CASSVIRVEGAFF.

The rearrangement links TRBV9 to TRBJ1-2, with 8 bases that match TRBD1. Germline V CDR1 and CDR2: SGDLS, YYNGEE. The CDR3 has 13 residues. V gave up 6 bases and J gave up 7 bases; unmatched junction bases: 8. CDR3 bases: TGTGCCAGCACTAAACAGGGGGTAATTGGCTACACCTTC. Translated: CASTKQGVIGYTF.

Note on this clone: Other DNA sequences in the same sample also yield this CDR3. The rearrangement uses TRBV4-1 and TRBJ1-2; 8 nucleotides match TRBD1. This CDR3 is built from 15 residues. Germline lookup yields CDR1 MGHRA and CDR2 YSYEKL. Unmatched junction bases numbered 5, after V lost 0 bases and J lost 5 bases. In nucleotides, the CDR3 is TGCGCCAGCAGCCAAGAAGGGACAGGTGATTATGGCTACACCTTC. Residues: CASSQEGTGDYGYTF.

The chain employs TRBV5-8 and TRBJ2-1; D is uncertain. Germline values: CDR1 SGHTS, CDR2 YDEGEE. Between the trimmed V and J ends, which lost 1 base and 7 bases, there was a span of 3 bases. The CDR3 totals 11 residues. The CDR3 DNA sequence: TGTGCCAGCAGCTTGTTAAATGAGCAGTTCTTC. It codes for CASSLLNEQFF.

The chain recombines TRBV19 with TRBJ1-1, with D perhaps matching TRBD1 (6 bases). The CDR3 loop spans 14 amino acids. Germline V CDR1 and CDR2: LNHDA, SQIVND (reference sequence). The V end lost 4 bases, the J end lost 1 base, and 10 bases lay between the germline ends. The CDR3 spells CASSKAGANTEAFF. The CDR3 nucleotides are TGTGCCAGTAGTAAGGCAGGGGCGAACACTGAAGCTTTCTTT.

As to this clone: This CDR3 is also generated by other DNA sequences in the sample. V is TRBV5-6 and J is TRBJ1-1, with 7 bases identical to TRBD1. The ends lost 4 bases at V and 3 bases at J; junction bases unmatched: 3. The CDR3 has 13 residues. CDR1 is SGHDT and CDR2 is YYEEEE in the germline V gene. CDR3 DNA sequence: TGTGCCAGCAGCCAAACAGGGGACACTGAAGCTTTCTTT. This sequence encodes CASSQTGDTEAFF.

V and J are TRBV2 and TRBJ1-2, with D possibly being TRBD1 (6 bases). The CDR3 is 15 amino acids. V lost 2 bases to trimming and J lost 4 bases, with 14 bases between them. Germline CDR1 and CDR2: SNHLY and FYNNEI. The CDR3 DNA follows: TGTGCCAGCAGTGAAAATCCAGGGGTCGTCTATGGCTACACCTTC. It codes for CASSENPGVVYGYTF.

This clone was counted a few times. V and J are TRBV10-3 and TRBJ2-1; TRBD1 matches at 7 bases. Trimming at V came to 11 bases and at J to 6 bases, leaving 7 bases not matched to a gene. The CDR3 is 12 amino acids. Germline CDR1 and CDR2: ENHRY and SYGVKD. The CDR3 bases are TGTGCCGTCGGGACAGCTATCAATGAGCAGTTCTTC. Translating gives CAVGTAINEQFF.